This T cell receptor beta chain is drawn from a study of cytomegalovirus exposure and HLA in healthy donors. Background on the study: HLA-typed donors were the source of roughly 80 million unique TCRs held in an early data release. Regarding the study as a whole: Among the sequence variants, a highly shared cluster was likely an artifact of sequencing.

Researchers ran the PCR with 60 Vbeta and 13 Jbeta primers. Generated by immunoSEQ multiplex PCR, the TCRdb table keeps only in-frame clones and is missing some. The table records 200,000 to 300,000 clones, 84% of them present only once. On this clone itself: Its antigen is as yet unknown.

Germline CDR1 reads SGHNT; CDR2 reads YENEEA. V lost 2 bases, J lost 8 bases, and 9 bases lay in between. The CDR3 is 13 residues long. The chain uses TRBV11-3 and TRBJ1-4; D ambiguous. The sample was PBMCs. This TCR came from a woman aged 40 to 49 in good health and CMV-seropositive. The CDR3 sequence is CASSLRTGEKLFF. CDR3 DNA sequence: TGTGCCAGCAGCTTAAGGACGGGAGAAAAACTGTTTTTT. The full variable domain, rest sourced from reference TRBV11-3 and TRBJ1-4, is EAGVVQSPRYKIIEKKQPVAFWCNPISGHNTLYWYLQNLGQGPELLIRYENEEAVDDSQLPKDRFSAERLKGVDSTLKIQPAELGDSAVYLCASSLRTGEKLFFGSGTQLSVL.